These 6 T cell receptor beta chains were all obtained from the same sample, sequenced in a study of blood T cell repertoires in COVID-19. The data were produced by immunoSEQ multiplex PCR, yet TCRdb's version contains in-frame clones alone and is incomplete. The sample has about 190,000 clones, more than 70% seen once; the top ten hold 10%. The sample consisted of peripheral blood. The receptors here all came from a woman older than 75 with active or convalescent COVID-19.

The J gene is TRBJ2-5, the V gene TRBV27; 9 bases map to TRBD2. This CDR3 spans 16 amino acids. V lost 7 bases, J lost 5 bases, and 14 bases stayed unmatched. CDR1 is MNHEY and CDR2 is SMNVEV in the germline V gene (reference sequence). Here the CDR3 reads CASNPFRSGRRETQYF. The CDR3 DNA reads TGTGCCAGCAACCCTTTCAGGAGCGGGAGGAGGGAGACCCAGTACTTC.

The V call is TRBV27, the J call TRBJ1-2; D is possibly TRBD1 (6 bases). The V end lost 2 bases, the J end lost 6 bases, and 13 bases lay between the germline ends. The CDR3 consists of 14 residues. CDR1 is MNHEY and CDR2 is SMNVEV in the germline V gene (reference sequence). CDR3 sequence (DNA): TGTGCCAGCAGTTTACTGCCAGGGGATGATGGCTACACCTTC. Amino acid sequence: CASSLLPGDDGYTF.

As concerns this clone: The same CDR3 is also encoded by other DNA sequences in this sample. V usage is TRBV5-1 and J usage is TRBJ1-3, with 8 bases lining up with TRBD1. This CDR3 has 15 residues. The V and J ends lost 2 bases and 0 bases, in that order; junction bases with no gene match: 1. Germline V gives CDR1 SGHRS, CDR2 YFSETQ. The CDR3 region is CASSLTGGSGNTIYF. The CDR3 DNA reads as TGCGCCAGCAGCTTAACAGGGGGCTCTGGAAACACCATATATTTT.

The CDR3 DNA follows: TGCAGTGCTAGACGTTTAGAGACCCAGTACTTC. Encoded protein: CSARRLETQYF. The rearrangement uses TRBV20-1 and TRBJ2-5; D gene uncertain. CDR1 and CDR2 from the germline V gene are DFQATT and SNEGSKA (reference sequence). CDR3 length: 11 residues. Between the trimmed V and J ends, which lost 2 bases and 4 bases, there was a span of 5 bases.

This clone appeared once. The rearrangement joins TRBV28 to TRBJ1-6; a weak D match, TRBD1 (6 bases). This CDR3 has 14 amino acids. Trimming took 5 bases from V and 6 from J, leaving 11 bases between them. Germline-derived CDR1 and CDR2 are MDHEN and SYDVKM. CDR3 amino acids: CASSKRGGNSPLHF. The CDR3 coding sequence is TGTGCCAGCAGTAAAAGGGGGGGTAATTCACCCCTCCACTTT.

The genes are TRBV9 and TRBJ2-2, with 8 bases lining up with TRBD2. The ends lost 8 bases at V and 5 bases at J; junction bases unmatched: 17. Germline V CDR1 and CDR2: SGDLS, YYNGEE. The CDR3 sequence is 17 residues long. The CDR3: CASDGHGAGVETGELFF. Here the CDR3 DNA reads TGTGCCAGTGACGGCCACGGAGCGGGAGTTGAGACCGGGGAGCTGTTTTTT.